This TCR beta chain was captured by sequencing in a study of CD8 T cells in Susac syndrome (dated by TCRdb to about 2019). Broadly, across the study: Among the Susac syndrome patients who were sequenced, clinically active disease was present in roughly six and clinical remission was observed in eight. At the time of blood withdrawal, Susac syndrome patients were either therapy-naive, taking corticosteroids (with some also receiving IVIg), or on IVIg alone. Whether CD8+ T cell activation and differentiation in Susac syndrome was antigen driven was tested using repertoire sequencing. Results the study describes overall, beyond this receptor: The CD4+ T cell repertoire of patients with Susac syndrome showed no detectable clonal expansion. The study acknowledged that relatively few individuals were included in the TCR sequencing and HLA analysis.

Peripheral blood CD8+ and CD4+ T cells from healthy donors, Susac syndrome patients and multiple sclerosis patients were profiled using high-throughput TCR beta sequencing. Recently defined diagnostic criteria for definite or probable disease were met by the Susac syndrome patients. Bulk CD8+ and CD4+ T cells were purified by magnetic negative isolation, while CD8+ TEMRA cells were enriched using FACS. Blood was drawn into EDTA tubes, processed within 24 hours, and PBMCs were isolated by density gradient centrifugation. PBMCs intended for TCR sequencing were frozen in liquid nitrogen and were later thawed in a 37 degrees C water bath. The sorted or isolated CD4+, CD8+ and CD8+ TEMRA cells had a purity of 90% or higher. The CDR3 runs 11 amino acids, cysteine and phenylalanine included. Only the CDR3 part of the read is kept: 33 bases, read in frame from the first base. Via the germline V gene (reference sequence), CDR1 is GTSNPN and CDR2 SVGIG. V is cut by 4 bases and J by 6 bases, and the space between the germline ends is 9 bases.

RNA was extracted using the RNeasy kit, and about 0.45 to 1 ug of the RNA was reverse transcribed with random hexamers. The immunoSEQ multiplex PCR assay, covering 54 Vbeta and 13 Jbeta segments, was used to amplify TCR beta CDR3 regions. Bias from PCR amplification was corrected by using a synthetic template baseline for primer optimization and for computational correction. For the original study's pipeline: Reads were annotated to V, D and J genes per IMGT and analyzed with immunoSEQ Analyzer, keeping only productive sequences. Clonality was calculated as one minus the Shannon entropy normalized by log2 of the number of productive unique sequences. Public and private clones were assessed among the 100 most prevalent clones of each patient and control. Clones were defined as Susac-specific if absent from the healthy and MS cohorts, from under 1,200 published viral clones and from other ImmuneACCESS disease sequences. TCRdb cleaned the public reads at Q25 with fastp, built clones with MiXCR and kept in-frame beta chains. CDR3 protein sequences are deduplicated, and each keeps its most common genes and DNA. The V and J calls here are based on TCRdb, not the publication. This sample holds 210,000 or so distinct CDR3 sequences; about 94% were observed only once. The ten largest make up around 0.15% of the sample.

In the case of this clonotype: This receptor's antigen is unknown. Within one base of it there is no much larger clone, and no base qualities were kept.

This receptor was obtained from a human donor with Susac syndrome. The sample comprised CD4+ T cells from PBMCs. The rearrangement joined TRBV30 to TRBJ2-5; tentative D gene TRBD1, with 7 bases matching. CDR3 sequence: CAWTGGKTQYF. The nucleotide sequence reads TGTGCCTGGACAGGGGGGAAGACCCAGTACTTC.